These 21 T cell receptor beta chains were sequenced from one sample in a study of chronic HIV infection and antiretroviral therapy (dated by TCRdb to 2013 to 2016). The protocol used for the library was 5' RACE. The listed sequencing device is Illumina MiSeq. The raw public reads went through TCRdb reprocessing: fastp at Q25, MiXCR clone calling, in-frame beta chains kept. Rows are combined by CDR3 protein, so each entry shows the most common genes and DNA. This sample has about 38,000 distinct CDR3 sequences in its table, and roughly 8.8% of those were observed once. Together, the top ten hold 2.9% of the sample. The sequenced sample consisted of peripheral blood. Receptors originate from an adult who had HIV and had not received antiretroviral therapy, or was an uninfected healthy control (not recorded which).

The J gene is TRBJ2-3, the V gene TRBV7-9; 9 bases fit TRBD2. The J segment lost 5 bases and the V segment lost 5 bases, leaving 17 bases of the junction unmatched. This CDR3 has 18 amino acids. CDR1 and CDR2 from the germline V gene are SEHNR and FQNEAQ (reference sequence). CDR3 in amino acids: CASSPLTPASGIVDTQYF. The CDR3 DNA sequence: TGTGCCAGCAGCCCGCTGACTCCGGCTAGCGGGATCGTAGATACGCAGTATTTT.

This clonotype turned up a few times. The chain carries TRBV28 and TRBJ1-4; tentatively, D is TRBD1 (5 bases). The CDR3 extends over 15 amino acids. Germline CDR1 MDHEN, CDR2 SYDVKM. V was pared by 5 bases and J by 4 bases, with 14 bases between. CDR3: CASSTQGGGNEKLFF. The CDR3 DNA is TGTGCCAGCAGTACCCAGGGAGGTGGTAATGAAAAACTGTTTTTT.

The chain recombines TRBV20-1 with TRBJ1-5; D gene unclear. V was cut by 0 bases and J by 2 bases, with 14 bases left in between. The CDR3 runs to 16 residues. From germline, CDR1 is DFQATT and CDR2 SNEGSKA (reference sequence). The CDR3: CSARDDQPQRNQPQHF. The DNA for the CDR3 is TGCAGTGCTAGAGATGACCAGCCTCAGCGCAATCAGCCCCAGCATTTT.

There are many counts of this clonotype. The chain is built from TRBV28 and TRBJ2-7; D ambiguous. The ends were cut back, 7 bases at V and 1 base at J, with 11 bases in the middle. The CDR3 is 13 amino acids. The germline gives CDR1 MDHEN, CDR2 SYDVKM. In nucleotides, the CDR3 is TGTGCCAGCACCGAAAACGTTTCCTACGAGCAGTACTTC. Protein product: CASTENVSYEQYF.

The gene calls are TRBV4-2 and TRBJ2-7; a weak D match, TRBD1 (6 bases). Trimming cost V 5 bases and J 0 bases, with 17 bases left between them. Germline V gives CDR1 LGHNA, CDR2 YNFKEQ. The CDR3 length is 16 residues. The CDR3 coding sequence is TGTGCCAGCAGCTTCCTTTTGGGGGCTCACTCCTACGAGCAGTACTTC. This sequence encodes CASSFLLGAHSYEQYF.

The V gene is TRBV7-9, the J gene TRBJ1-1; D is uncertain. The CDR3 has 10 residues. Germline CDR1 reads SEHNR; CDR2 reads FQNEAQ (reference sequence). Trimming cost V 5 bases and J 9 bases, with 7 bases left between them. CDR3 nucleotide sequence: TGTGCCAGCAGCCCCTCACAAGCTTTCTTT. Its protein product is CASSPSQAFF.

This clonotype was seen only a few times. The chain combines TRBV7-2 with TRBJ1-4; 7 nucleotides agree with TRBD1. Losses at the gene ends were 1 base for V and 8 bases for J; bases not matched to a gene: 4. Per the germline V gene, CDR1 is SGHTA and CDR2 is FQGNSA. This CDR3 is built from 14 residues. CDR3 bases: TGTGCCAGCAGCTTAGACAGGGGCGGGGAAAAACTGTTTTTT. Translated, it gives CASSLDRGGEKLFF.

This clonotype has a count of ten or more. The genes are TRBV11-2 and TRBJ2-3; D is undetermined. V shed 3 bases and J shed 2 bases, with 9 bases lying between them. The germline gives CDR1 SGHAT, CDR2 FQNNGV. This CDR3 is built from 14 residues. CDR3 loop: CASSLKGTTDTQYF. The CDR3 DNA sequence: TGTGCCAGCAGCTTGAAAGGAACCACAGATACGCAGTATTTT.

The genes are TRBV7-2 and TRBJ2-7; 11 bases align to TRBD2. Germline V CDR1 and CDR2: SGHTA, FQGNSA. This CDR3 region has 16 residues. Germline trimming cut 0 bases from V and 5 bases from J; bases unmatched to any gene: 6. CDR3 protein: CASSLALAGGPDEQYF. The CDR3 DNA is TGTGCCAGCAGCTTAGCTTTAGCGGGAGGGCCCGACGAGCAGTACTTC.

The rearrangement joins TRBV28 to TRBJ2-3; TRBD2 aligns across 9 bases. The CDR3 loop spans 17 amino acids. Germline V lookup: CDR1 MDHEN, CDR2 SYDVKM. V lost 3 bases, J lost 5 bases, and 12 bases stayed unmatched. The CDR3 DNA reads TGTGCCAGCAGTTTTCTGAGTCGGGGACTAGCTAAAGATACGCAGTATTTT. This codes for CASSFLSRGLAKDTQYF.

The rearrangement joins TRBV6-4 to TRBJ2-3, with TRBD2 as a possible D gene (6 bases). Germline V gene data show CDR1 as MRHNA and CDR2 as SNTAGT. This CDR3 has 15 amino acids. V lost 3 bases, J lost 0 bases, and 10 bases lay in between. The CDR3 DNA reads as TGTGCCAGCAGTGATGGTGGGACTAGCACAGATACGCAGTATTTT. It translates to CASSDGGTSTDTQYF.

This chain joins TRBV20-1 and TRBJ2-1; TRBD2 matches at 7 bases. V trimming: 0 bases; J trimming: 0 bases; junction bases outside the gene matches: 11. CDR1 and CDR2 (germline): DFQATT, SNEGSKA (reference sequence). The CDR3 totals 18 residues. CDR3 sequence (DNA): TGCAGTGCTAGAGATCCGGGGCTAGCGGTTCTCTCCTACAATGAGCAGTTCTTC. Its protein product is CSARDPGLAVLSYNEQFF.

This clonotype was observed many times. The chain couples TRBV12-5 to TRBJ1-2; D unclear. The CDR3 length is 19 residues. Trimming stripped 2 bases from V and 0 bases from J, with 22 bases between. The germline CDR1 and CDR2 sequences are LGHNT and FRNRAP. This CDR3 reads CASGLMYGSGISPNYGYTF. CDR3 nucleotides: TGTGCTAGTGGTTTGATGTACGGGTCAGGAATTTCACCTAACTATGGCTACACCTTC.

This clonotype was recorded a few times. This chain links TRBV10-3 with TRBJ1-3; D unclear. Trimming cost V 8 bases and J 0 bases, with 11 bases left between them. The CDR3 spans 14 residues. CDR1 is ENHRY and CDR2 is SYGVKD in the germline V gene. The CDR3 DNA is TGTGCCATCGGTAATCTAAGCTCTGGAAACACCATATATTTT. It yields the protein CAIGNLSSGNTIYF.

V gene TRBV7-9 combines with J gene TRBJ2-5; TRBD2 matches at 8 bases. Germline CDR1 SEHNR, CDR2 FQNEAQ (reference sequence). CDR3 length equals 16 residues. Trimming at V came to 1 base and at J to 1 base, leaving 5 bases not matched to a gene. In DNA, the CDR3 is TGTGCCAGCAGCTTAGGACTAGCGCACTTCCAAGAGACCCAGTACTTC. Translation gives CASSLGLAHFQETQYF.

This clonotype has ten or more counts. This chain connects TRBV10-3 to TRBJ2-5; maybe TRBD2 (6 bases). V was clipped by 6 bases and J by 2 bases, with 13 bases between them. The CDR3 is 14 amino acids. Germline V gene sequence: CDR1 ENHRY, CDR2 SYGVKD. The CDR3 coding sequence is TGTGCCATCAGCGCCGGGGAGGCGCAAGAGACCCAGTACTTC. Residues: CAISAGEAQETQYF.

This clonotype occurred a few times. The genes are TRBV2 and TRBJ2-5; D is perhaps TRBD2 (5 bases). Germline loops: CDR1 SNHLY, CDR2 FYNNEI. The CDR3 totals 14 residues. V dropped 7 bases and J dropped 2 bases, with 14 bases sitting between them. The CDR3 nucleotides are TGTGCCAGCACAGAGATGAGGGAGCAAGAGACCCAGTACTTC. Residues: CASTEMREQETQYF.

This clonotype appeared a few times. V and J are TRBV29-1 and TRBJ2-7; D is perhaps TRBD1 or TRBD2 (7 bases each). The ends were cut back, 4 bases at V and 6 bases at J, with 25 bases in the middle. The CDR3 length is 16 residues. CDR1 SQVTM and CDR2 ANQGSEA come from the germline V gene. In nucleotides, the CDR3 is TGCAGCGTTGGCGCTGGGGAGGGGGCGTTCTCGGGCGAGCAGTACTTC. Its protein product is CSVGAGEGAFSGEQYF.

Here the CDR3 reads CASSLERTTNEKLFF. The CDR3 region has the DNA TGCGCCAGCAGCTTGGAGAGGACAACTAATGAAAAACTGTTTTTT. This chain connects TRBV5-1 to TRBJ1-4; D remains unclear. From germline, CDR1 is SGHRS and CDR2 YFSETQ. V was pared by 0 bases and J by 0 bases, with 6 bases between. The CDR3 totals 15 residues. Combining the CDR3 with reference TRBV5-1 and TRBJ1-4 gives the whole variable domain KAGVTQTPRYLIKTRGQQVTLSCSPISGHRSVSWYQQTPGQGLQFLFEYFSETQRNKGNFPGRFSGRQFSNSRSEMNVSTLELGDSALYLCASSLERTTNEKLFFGSGTQLSVL.

This clonotype was counted only a few times. The V and J genes are TRBV4-1 and TRBJ1-1, with TRBD1 as a possible D gene (5 bases). Trimming took 1 base from V and 1 from J, leaving 10 bases between them. This CDR3 is 15 amino acids long. Germline CDR1 MGHRA, CDR2 YSYEKL. In DNA, the CDR3 is TGCGCCAGCAGCCAAGTTGGGGGGGGGAACACTGAAGCTTTCTTT. This codes for CASSQVGGGNTEAFF.

With regard to this clonotype: This may come from a read error, since a much larger clone is one base off. This chain connects TRBV29-1 to TRBJ2-3; TRBD1 agrees at 10 bases. Germline V gives CDR1 SQVTM, CDR2 ANQGSEA. CDR3 length: 13 residues. The DNA of the CDR3 is TGCACCGTGGCGACAGGGGGCACAGATACGCGGTATTTT. Amino acids: CTVATGGTDTRYF.